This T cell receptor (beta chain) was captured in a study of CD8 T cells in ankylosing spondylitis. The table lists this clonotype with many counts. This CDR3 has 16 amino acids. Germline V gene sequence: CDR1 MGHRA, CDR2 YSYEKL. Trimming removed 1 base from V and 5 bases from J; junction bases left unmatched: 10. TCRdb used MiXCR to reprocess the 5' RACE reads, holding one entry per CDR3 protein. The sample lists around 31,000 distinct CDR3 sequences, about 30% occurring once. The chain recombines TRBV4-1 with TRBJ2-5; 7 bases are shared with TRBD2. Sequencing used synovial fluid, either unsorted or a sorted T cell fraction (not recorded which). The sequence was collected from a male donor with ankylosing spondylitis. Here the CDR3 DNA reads TGCGCCAGCAGCCAAGTTAGGTCGACTAGCTGGGAGACCCAGTACTTC. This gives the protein CASSQVRSTSWETQYF.